Listed below are T cell receptor beta chains from one sample, sequenced in a study of glioma-infiltrating T cells. TCRdb analysed the multiplex PCR reads with MiXCR anew, one entry per CDR3 protein. The table includes more than 300,000 distinct CDR3 sequences, 41% detected once. Material: glioma tissue, nonneoplastic brain tissue, or PBMCs (not recorded which). These TCRs come from a human donor with low-grade glioma or glioblastoma, undergoing nonglioma brain surgery, or in good health (not recorded which). Each CDR3 is given with its conserved first and last residue. The D gene is left open where the match is weak. Clone size is stated in some rows and not others, as once, few, many or a class when expanded.

clone_size: NA
v_call: TRBV6-5
d_call: NA
j_call: TRBJ2-2
cdr3_aa: CASSSTGTHQKNTGELFF
cdr3_nt: TGTGCCAGCAGTTCCACCGGGACTCACCAAAAAAACACCGGGGAGCTGTTTTTT

clone_size: NA
v_call: TRBV4-3
d_call: NA
j_call: TRBJ1-3
cdr3_aa: CASSQDKAVGNTIYF
cdr3_nt: TGCGCCAGCAGCCAGGATAAGGCGGTTGGAAACACCATATATTTT

clone_size: few
v_call: TRBV4-1
d_call: TRBD1
j_call: TRBJ2-7
cdr3_aa: CASSYRRDRSYEQYF
cdr3_nt: TGCGCCAGCAGCTATCGCCGGGACAGGAGCTACGAGCAGTACTTC

clone_size: NA
v_call: TRBV4-1
d_call: NA
j_call: TRBJ2-1
cdr3_aa: CASSQDSAQKQFF
cdr3_nt: TGCGCCAGCAGCCAAGATTCGGCACAGAAGCAGTTCTTC

clone_size: few
v_call: TRBV28
d_call: TRBD2
j_call: TRBJ2-7
cdr3_aa: CASSLTTSSYEQYF
cdr3_nt: TGTGCCAGCAGTTTGACGACTAGCTCGTACGAGCAGTACTTC

clone_size: few
v_call: TRBV4-1
d_call: NA
j_call: TRBJ1-1
cdr3_aa: CASRTSDTEAFF
cdr3_nt: TGCGCCAGCAGAACCAGCGACACTGAAGCTTTCTTT

clone_size: NA
v_call: TRBV20-1
d_call: TRBD1
j_call: TRBJ2-5
cdr3_aa: CSARDRQGAIGTQYF
cdr3_nt: TGCAGTGCTAGAGACCGACAGGGGGCAATTGGGACCCAGTACTTC

clone_size: many
v_call: TRBV7-2
d_call: TRBD1
j_call: TRBJ1-2
cdr3_aa: CASSLAPQGGNGYTF
cdr3_nt: TGTGCCAGCAGCTTAGCACCGCAGGGGGGAAATGGCTACACCTTC

clone_size: NA
v_call: TRBV11-1
d_call: NA
j_call: TRBJ2-1
cdr3_aa: CASSRSRRSYNEQFF
cdr3_nt: TGTGCCAGCAGTCGCAGCCGGAGAAGTTACAATGAGCAGTTCTTC

clone_size: NA
v_call: TRBV7-3
d_call: TRBD2
j_call: TRBJ2-3
cdr3_aa: CASSPGRLAGADTQYF
cdr3_nt: TGTGCCAGCAGTCCCGGGAGACTAGCGGGAGCAGATACGCAGTATTTT

clone_size: few
v_call: TRBV7-6
d_call: TRBD2
j_call: TRBJ2-1
cdr3_aa: CASSTGLAANEQFF
cdr3_nt: TGTGCTAGCAGCACAGGACTAGCGGCGAATGAGCAGTTCTTC

clone_size: many
v_call: TRBV7-9
d_call: TRBD1
j_call: TRBJ2-7
cdr3_aa: CASSPSPGQESSYEQYF
cdr3_nt: TGTGCCAGCAGCCCCAGCCCCGGACAGGAAAGCTCCTACGAGCAGTACTTC

clone_size: NA
v_call: TRBV28
d_call: TRBD2
j_call: TRBJ2-1
cdr3_aa: CASSGTLAGDINGQFF
cdr3_nt: TGTGCCAGCAGTGGTACACTAGCGGGAGATATAAATGGGCAGTTCTTC

clone_size: few
v_call: TRBV20-1
d_call: NA
j_call: TRBJ1-1
cdr3_aa: CSARKITRAPNTEAFF
cdr3_nt: TGCAGTGCTCGCAAGATCACCAGGGCCCCGAACACTGAAGCTTTCTTT

clone_size: once
v_call: TRBV4-2
d_call: NA
j_call: TRBJ1-5
cdr3_aa: CASSQFDKGLHQPQHF
cdr3_nt: TGTGCCAGCAGCCAGTTCGACAAGGGCCTGCATCAGCCCCAGCATTTT

clone_size: NA
v_call: TRBV7-9
d_call: NA
j_call: TRBJ2-5
cdr3_aa: CASSLMASTETQYF
cdr3_nt: TGTGCCAGCAGCCTGATGGCTAGCACCGAGACCCAGTACTTC

clone_size: few
v_call: TRBV7-6
d_call: TRBD2
j_call: TRBJ2-7
cdr3_aa: CASSPGLAGGQYEQYF
cdr3_nt: TGTGCCAGCAGCCCGGGATTAGCGGGAGGACAATACGAGCAGTACTTC

clone_size: NA
v_call: TRBV20-1
d_call: NA
j_call: TRBJ1-2
cdr3_aa: CGARDRTGYGYTF
cdr3_nt: TGCGGTGCTAGAGATCGGACGGGCTATGGCTACACCTTT

clone_size: NA
v_call: TRBV12-3/TRBV12-4
d_call: NA
j_call: TRBJ2-2
cdr3_aa: CASAGDTGELFF
cdr3_nt: TGTGCCAGCGCAGGGGACACCGGGGAGCTGTTTTTT

clone_size: NA
v_call: TRBV19
d_call: NA
j_call: TRBJ1-2
cdr3_aa: CASSIGRTNYGYTF
cdr3_nt: TGTGCCAGTAGTATAGGACGGACTAACTATGGCTACACCTTC

clone_size: many
v_call: TRBV6-2/TRBV6-3
d_call: NA
j_call: TRBJ1-2
cdr3_aa: CASSYRLYGYTF
cdr3_nt: TGTGCCAGCAGTTATCGACTCTATGGCTACACCTTC

clone_size: NA
v_call: TRBV20-1
d_call: NA
j_call: TRBJ2-1
cdr3_aa: CSARSLLWLAKYNEQFF
cdr3_nt: TGCAGTGCTAGATCCCTCCTGTGGCTAGCAAAATACAATGAGCAGTTCTTC

clone_size: NA
v_call: TRBV6-4
d_call: NA
j_call: TRBJ1-5
cdr3_aa: CASSLSPSQPQHF
cdr3_nt: TGTGCCAGCAGCTTGTCCCCGAGTCAGCCCCAGCATTTT

clone_size: NA
v_call: TRBV7-3
d_call: NA
j_call: TRBJ2-5
cdr3_aa: CASSLEPGVGTRYF
cdr3_nt: TGTGCCAGCAGCTTAGAGCCCGGAGTAGGGACCCGGTACTTC

clone_size: NA
v_call: TRBV3-1
d_call: TRBD1
j_call: TRBJ2-5
cdr3_aa: CASSRASGTGGLETQYF
cdr3_nt: TGTGCCAGCAGCCGAGCCTCCGGGACAGGGGGCTTGGAGACCCAGTACTTC